These T cell receptor beta chains were read from a single sample in a study of T cells in Graves' hyperthyroidism and ophthalmopathy. In TCRdb, the multiplex PCR reads were re-called with MiXCR into one record per CDR3 protein. Found here are more than 300,000 distinct CDR3 sequences, more than 11% of them singletons; the top ten hold 11%. The material sequenced was blood. These receptors came from a woman aged 60-70 years with Graves' hyperthyroidism. CDR3s include the opening cysteine and the closing phenylalanine or tryptophan. D genes are given only for firm matches. Where a row states a size, it is once, few, many or the class of an expanded clone; other rows omit it.

TRBJ1-1	TRBV10-1	NA	NA	TGCGCCAGCAGTGAGACAGGGTTGGGCACTGAAGCTTTCTTT	CASSETGLGTEAFF
TRBJ1-2	TRBV28	NA	NA	TGTGCCAGCGAGTTCACTGGAGGCTACACCTTC	CASEFTGGYTF
TRBJ2-1	TRBV27	many	NA	TGTGCCAGCAGTTCCTCATCGGGGGACGGAGCGTGGTATGAGCAGTTCTTC	CASSSSSGDGAWYEQFF
TRBJ2-7	TRBV28	many	NA	TGTGCCAGCAGTTTCGGGTGGGGGCGTCAGCGTTACGAGCAGTACTTC	CASSFGWGRQRYEQYF
TRBJ1-1	TRBV2	few	NA	TGTGCCAGCGGCCCCGTCCCGGGAGCTTTCTTT	CASGPVPGAFF
TRBJ2-2	TRBV12-3/TRBV12-4	NA	NA	TGTGCCAGCAGTTTGGGGACCCCCGGTGGCACCGGGGAGCTGTTTTTT	CASSLGTPGGTGELFF
TRBJ2-7	TRBV4-1	few	NA	TGCGCCAGCAGCCAAGGGGGGCGTGATAACGAGCAGTACTTC	CASSQGGRDNEQYF
TRBJ2-3	TRBV24-1	many	NA	TGTGCCACCAGTGATGCGGGCGCCCCTAGCACAGATACGCAGTATTTT	CATSDAGAPSTDTQYF
TRBJ2-5	TRBV7-2	many	NA	TGTGCCAGCAGCCCTCAGCAAGGAGGGAGAGAGACCCAGTACTTC	CASSPQQGGRETQYF
TRBJ2-7	TRBV20-1	NA	NA	TGCAGTGCTAGAGCCGGGGGCGAGGGGTGGTCCTACGAGCAGTACTTC	CSARAGGEGWSYEQYF
TRBJ1-1	TRBV28	many	TRBD1	TGTGCCAGCAGTAGTGACAGGGTGGAAATTGAAGCTTTCTTT	CASSSDRVEIEAFF
TRBJ2-7	TRBV10-3	few	NA	TGTGCCATCAGTGATTTTTTTTTTGCGGTCTACGAGCAGTACTTC	CAISDFFFAVYEQYF
TRBJ2-5	TRBV18	many	TRBD2	TGTGCCAGCGCAGCGGGAGGGAAGTTTAAGGAGACCCAGTACTTC	CASAAGGKFKETQYF
TRBJ1-2	TRBV28	many	NA	TGTGCCAGCAGCAGGGAACCCTTGGGCTACACCTTC	CASSREPLGYTF
TRBJ2-1	TRBV30	many	NA	TGTGCCTGGAGTCTCCCCCCACGGGACTCACAGTTCTTC	CAWSLPPRDSQFF
TRBJ2-3	TRBV6-1	many	NA	TGTGCCAGCAGTGAAGGAGGCAACGCGCAGTATTTT	CASSEGGNAQYF
TRBJ2-5	TRBV14	NA	NA	TGTGCCAGCAGCCAAGGGTCAGCGACCGGTGGGGAGACCCAGTACTTC	CASSQGSATGGETQYF
TRBJ2-4	TRBV11-2	many	NA	TGTGCCAGCAGCTTAAGCGGAGACCCAGCCAAAAACATTCAGTACTTC	CASSLSGDPAKNIQYF
TRBJ2-7	TRBV24-1	few	NA	TGTGCCACCAGTGATCACAACGGGGGTTCCTACGAGCAGTACTTC	CATSDHNGGSYEQYF
TRBJ1-2	TRBV10-3	NA	NA	TGTGCCGCCGGGGCGGGGGCAAGTGGCTACACCTTC	CAAGAGASGYTF
TRBJ2-3	TRBV29-1	few	TRBD2	TGCAGCGTTATTCGGGGGGAGTCCGATACGCAGTATTTT	CSVIRGESDTQYF
TRBJ2-4	TRBV11-3	NA	TRBD1	TGTGCCAGCAGCCCGGGGGACAGGGATGTACCCAAAAACATTCAGTACTTC	CASSPGDRDVPKNIQYF
TRBJ2-1	TRBV5-4	few	NA	TGTGCCAGCAGCGAGGGGGCCGGGAGTGCCTACAATGAGCAGTTCTTC	CASSEGAGSAYNEQFF
TRBJ2-3	TRBV24-1	few	TRBD2	TGTGCCACCAGTGATCCTCTAGTGGGAGGGTCAGATACGCAGTATTTT	CATSDPLVGGSDTQYF
TRBJ2-5	TRBV11-2	many	NA	TGTGCCAGCAGCATCGTACAGGGATACCAAGAGACCCAGTACTTC	CASSIVQGYQETQYF
TRBJ2-1	TRBV7-9	many	TRBD2	TGTGCCAGCGAGTTACGGGGGGGGGATGAGCAGTTCTTC	CASELRGGDEQFF
TRBJ2-2	TRBV3-1	many	NA	TGTGCCAGCAGCCAAGAGAACACCGGGGAGCTGTTTTTT	CASSQENTGELFF
TRBJ2-7	TRBV18	many	NA	TGTGCCAGCTCACCACCGGGACGGGCCTACGAGCAGTACTTC	CASSPPGRAYEQYF
TRBJ2-3	TRBV12-3/TRBV12-4	many	NA	TGTGCCAGCAGACCTACCATCACAGATACGCAGTATTTT	CASRPTITDTQYF
TRBJ2-6	TRBV28	many	TRBD1	TGTGCCAGTTCGCCCGGGACAGGGTCCGCTGGGGCCAACGTCCTGACTTTC	CASSPGTGSAGANVLTF
TRBJ2-3	TRBV20-1	NA	NA	TGCAGTGCTAGAGTCTTATCCAGCTCCACAGATACGCAGTATTTT	CSARVLSSSTDTQYF
TRBJ1-4	TRBV15	NA	TRBD1	TGTGCCACCAGCTCTACACCAGGACAGGGGCCTAAAGAACTGTTTTTT	CATSSTPGQGPKELFF
TRBJ1-2	TRBV20-1	many	NA	TGCAGTGCTAGAGATTCCTACCGAGACTATGGCTACACCTTC	CSARDSYRDYGYTF
TRBJ1-5	TRBV6-1	NA	NA	TGTGCCAGCAGTGAAGTGGGGATTCAGCCCCAGCATTTT	CASSEVGIQPQHF
TRBJ2-3	TRBV20-1	NA	TRBD1	TGCAGTGCTAGAGATCCGCGGACAGGGGTGGGGACAGATACGCAGTATTTT	CSARDPRTGVGTDTQYF
TRBJ1-2	TRBV6-2/TRBV6-3	NA	NA	TGTGCCAGCAGCACCGACATATTCTATGGCTACACCTTC	CASSTDIFYGYTF
TRBJ2-1	TRBV10-3	many	NA	TGTGCCATCGGTAGGGACTTATCCTACAATGAGCAGTTCTTC	CAIGRDLSYNEQFF
TRBJ2-7	TRBV11-2	many	TRBD1	TGTGCCAGCAGGCCCACGAACAGGGGCTACGAGCAGTACTTC	CASRPTNRGYEQYF
TRBJ2-3	TRBV2	many	NA	TGTGCCAGCAGTGATGGCAGGCCACGGATCACAGATACGCAGTATTTT	CASSDGRPRITDTQYF
TRBJ2-1	TRBV5-1	NA	TRBD2	TGCGCCAGCGCCGGGAGGGCCATTGAGCAGTTCTTC	CASAGRAIEQFF
TRBJ1-2	TRBV10-3	many	TRBD1	TGTGCCATCAGTGGACAGGGAGGGCATAGCTACACCTTC	CAISGQGGHSYTF
TRBJ1-1	TRBV28	many	NA	TGTGCCAGCAGCTCCACCGGGACGGTGAACACTGAAGCTTTCTTT	CASSSTGTVNTEAFF
TRBJ1-2	TRBV27	many	NA	TGTGCCAGCAGTTTACTGGGTTATGGCTACACCTTC	CASSLLGYGYTF
TRBJ2-3	TRBV11-2	many	TRBD2	TGTGCCAGCAGTCAACTAGCGGGAGCCGGAGATACGCAGTATTTT	CASSQLAGAGDTQYF
TRBJ1-6	TRBV3-1	many	NA	TGTGCCAGCAGCCAGCCTCACCCCACCTCACCCCTCCACTTT	CASSQPHPTSPLHF
TRBJ2-7	TRBV2	many	TRBD1	TGTGCCAGCAAAGGCCGACAGGGGAAGAACGAGCAGTACTTC	CASKGRQGKNEQYF
TRBJ2-3	TRBV20-1	many	TRBD2	TGCAGTGCTAGGCTAGCGGGAGTTTCCAGAAGAGATACGCAGTATTTT	CSARLAGVSRRDTQYF
TRBJ1-1	TRBV18	NA	NA	TGTGCCAGCTCACCCGGAGCGCAGGCATACACTGAAGCTTTCTTT	CASSPGAQAYTEAFF